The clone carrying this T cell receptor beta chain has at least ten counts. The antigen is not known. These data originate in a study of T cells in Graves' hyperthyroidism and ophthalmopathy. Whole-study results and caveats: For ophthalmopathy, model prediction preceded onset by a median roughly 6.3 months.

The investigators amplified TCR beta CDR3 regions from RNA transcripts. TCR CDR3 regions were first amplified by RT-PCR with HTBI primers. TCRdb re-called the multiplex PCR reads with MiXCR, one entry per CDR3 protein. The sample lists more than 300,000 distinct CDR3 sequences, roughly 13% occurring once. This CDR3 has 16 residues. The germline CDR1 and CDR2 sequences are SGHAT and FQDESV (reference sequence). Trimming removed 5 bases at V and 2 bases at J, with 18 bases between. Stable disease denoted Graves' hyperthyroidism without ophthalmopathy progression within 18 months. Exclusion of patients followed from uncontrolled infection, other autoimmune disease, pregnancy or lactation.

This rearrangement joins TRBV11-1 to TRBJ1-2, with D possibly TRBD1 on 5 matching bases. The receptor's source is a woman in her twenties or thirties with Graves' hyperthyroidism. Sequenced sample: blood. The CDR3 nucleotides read TGTGCCAGCAGCCCAAGTAGGGGCCGGCGGAACTATGGCTACACCTTC. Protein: CASSPSRGRRNYGYTF.